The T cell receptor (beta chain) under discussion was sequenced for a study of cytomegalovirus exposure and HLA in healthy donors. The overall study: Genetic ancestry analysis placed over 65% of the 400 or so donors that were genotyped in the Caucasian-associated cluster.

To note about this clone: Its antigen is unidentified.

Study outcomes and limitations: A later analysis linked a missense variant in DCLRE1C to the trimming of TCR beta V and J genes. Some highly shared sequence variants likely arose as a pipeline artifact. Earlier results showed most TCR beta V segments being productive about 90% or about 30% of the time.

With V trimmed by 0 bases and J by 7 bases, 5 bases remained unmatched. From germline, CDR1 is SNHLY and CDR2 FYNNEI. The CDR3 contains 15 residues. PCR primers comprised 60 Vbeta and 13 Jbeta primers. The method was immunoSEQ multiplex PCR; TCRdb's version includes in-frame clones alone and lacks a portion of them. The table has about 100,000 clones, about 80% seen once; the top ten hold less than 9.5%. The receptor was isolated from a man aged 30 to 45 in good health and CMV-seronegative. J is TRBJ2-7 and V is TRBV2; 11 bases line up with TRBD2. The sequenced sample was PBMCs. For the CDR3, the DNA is TGTGCCAGCAGTGAAGCACTAGCGGGAGCTAGGGAGCAGTACTTC. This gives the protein CASSEALAGAREQYF.